This TCR beta chain is drawn from a study of CD8+ T cells in alopecia areata. Overall study: Twice daily, treated patients received 5 to 10 mg of oral tofacitinib.

CDR3 length: 16 amino acids. V was clipped by 2 bases and J by 4 bases; unmatched bases: 9. The germline CDR1 and CDR2 sequences are GTSNPN and SVGIG (reference sequence). Regarding the study as a whole: Whereas mice showed it more clearly, TCR sharing across patients was murkier, possibly because of HLA. Scalp clonality dropped significantly under tofacitinib, as did expanded CD8+ top-100 clones.

In its sample, this clone was seen once. Its antigen is still unknown. Specified treatment: oral pan-JAK inhibitor, 5-10 mg twice daily. Sorting separated CD4+ and CD8+ T cells out of PBMCs. In each case, RNA was isolated and then reverse transcribed into cDNA as the sequencing template. TCRdb's copy holds only in-frame clones and misses some; the assay was immunoSEQ multiplex PCR. The sample includes approximately 170,000 clones, roughly 60% of them seen just once. This chain joins TRBV30 and TRBJ2-5; TRBD2 matches at 11 bases. The sequence derives from a human donor with alopecia areata. Sequenced here: CD4+ T cells sorted from blood, sampled at week 24, from a patient treated with tofacitinib. In nucleotides, the CDR3 is TGTGCCTGGAGTTCGCAAGGACTAGCGGGTGGAGAGACCCAGTACTTC. Translating it yields CAWSSQGLAGGETQYF. The whole variable domain, remainder taken from reference TRBV30 and TRBJ2-5, is SQTIHQWPATLVQPVGSPLSLECTVEGTSNPNLYWYRQAAGRGLQLLFYSVGIGQISSEVPQNLSASRPQDRQFILSSKKLLLSDSGFYLCAWSSQGLAGGETQYFGPGTRLLVL.